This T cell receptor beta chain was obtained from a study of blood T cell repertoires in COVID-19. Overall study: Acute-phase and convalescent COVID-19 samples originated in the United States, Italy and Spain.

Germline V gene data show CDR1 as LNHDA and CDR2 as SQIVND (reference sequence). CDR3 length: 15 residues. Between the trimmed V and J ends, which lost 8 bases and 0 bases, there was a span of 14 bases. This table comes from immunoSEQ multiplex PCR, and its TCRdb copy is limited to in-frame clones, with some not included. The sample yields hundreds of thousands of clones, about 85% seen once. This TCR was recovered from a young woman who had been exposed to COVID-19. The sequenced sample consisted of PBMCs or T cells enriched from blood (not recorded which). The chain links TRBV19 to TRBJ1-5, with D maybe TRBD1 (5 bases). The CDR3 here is CASSPGFYSNQPQHF. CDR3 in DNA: TGTGCCAGTTCCCCAGGGTTTTATAGCAATCAGCCCCAGCATTTT.